These 18 T cell receptor beta chains originate from one sample sequenced in a study of shared clonotypes between healthy human individuals. Terminally differentiated effector memory CD45RA+ cells were excluded by CCR7 positive selection of CD45RO-negative cells. Libraries were prepared by immunoSEQ multiplex PCR; TCRdb keeps only in-frame clonotypes and omits some of them. Found here are approximately 720,000 clones, 92% of them singletons; the top ten hold more than 20%. Input material: naive CD8+ T cells sorted from blood. The receptors shown here come from a young man in good health.

This clone was detected only a few times. The chain couples TRBV2 to TRBJ1-4, with 8 bases identical to TRBD1. The V segment lost 3 bases and the J segment 10 bases; nucleotides outside the gene matches: 13. There are 16 residues in the CDR3. The germline V gene encodes CDR1 SNHLY and CDR2 FYNNEI. CDR3 sequence: CASSDFPPGQGGKLFF. CDR3 sequence (DNA): TGTGCCAGCAGTGATTTCCCCCCCGGACAGGGCGGAAAACTGTTTTTT.

This sequence joins TRBV19 and TRBJ2-1; possibly TRBD2 for D (6 bases). CDR1 is LNHDA and CDR2 is SQIVND in the germline V gene (reference sequence). This CDR3 comprises 14 residues. Trimming removed 9 bases from V and 0 bases from J, with 12 bases in between. The CDR3 nucleotides read TGTGCCAGCTTGGGAGGCCGCTCCTACAATGAGCAGTTCTTC. Protein: CASLGGRSYNEQFF.

The V and J genes are TRBV11-3 and TRBJ2-1; D is undetermined. CDR1 and CDR2 from the germline V gene are SGHNT and YENEEA. V lost 5 bases, J lost 0 bases, and 8 bases lay in between. This CDR3 spans 14 amino acids. The CDR3 loop reads CASSGYTSYNEQFF. The CDR3 region has the DNA TGTGCCAGCAGCGGATATACCTCCTACAATGAGCAGTTCTTC.

As concerns this clone: A far larger clone is just one base off, so this is likely a read error. CDR3: CASSYSDSTDTQYF. In DNA, the CDR3 is TGTGCCAGCAGTTACTCGGACAGCACAGATACGCAGTATTTT. V gene TRBV6-5 combines with J gene TRBJ2-3; D gene ambiguous. Looked up from germline, CDR1 is MNHEY and CDR2 is SVGAGI. V lost 0 bases and J lost 0, with 4 bases in between. The CDR3 runs 14 residues.

The V gene is TRBV28, the J gene TRBJ2-1; no clear D. CDR1 is MDHEN and CDR2 is SYDVKM in the germline V gene. V lost 4 bases, J lost 9 bases, and 7 bases lay in between. This CDR3 comprises 11 residues. The CDR3 DNA follows: TGTGCCAGCAGTTCCCCGGGTGAGCAGTTCTTC. Encoded protein: CASSSPGEQFF.

To note about this clone: Because the CDR3 is missing its conserved closing phenylalanine or tryptophan, this is likely a read error. The chain uses TRBV29-1 and TRBJ2-7; possibly TRBD1 or TRBD2 for D (5 bases each). This CDR3 comprises 16 residues. The germline V gene has CDR1 SQVTM and CDR2 ANQGSEA. Trimming shortened V by 6 bases and J by 2 bases, and 23 bases separated the two germline ends. The CDR3, as DNA: TGCAGCGTCCTACCGGGGCAGGGAGAGGGCCCCTACGAGCAGTACTTA. Translated: CSVLPGQGEGPYEQYL.

This chain joins TRBV2 and TRBJ2-7, with a possible D match to TRBD1 (5 bases). Germline loops: CDR1 SNHLY, CDR2 FYNNEI. The length of the CDR3 is 13 residues. The V end was cut by 7 bases, the J end by 3 bases, with 13 bases between. The DNA for the CDR3 is TGTGCCAGCACCCAAGGGGCGAACTACGAGCAGTACTTC. Translating it yields CASTQGANYEQYF.

Turning to this clone: The same CDR3 also results from other DNA sequences found in this sample. V gene TRBV7-6 combines with J gene TRBJ2-1, with D maybe TRBD2 (6 bases). Trimming left V 0 bases short and J 4 bases short, with 7 bases between. The CDR3 totals 14 residues. Germline V gene sequence: CDR1 SGHVS, CDR2 FNYEAQ. Here the CDR3 reads CASSLAGTYNEQFF. The CDR3, as DNA: TGTGCCAGCAGCTTAGCCGGGACTTACAATGAGCAGTTCTTC.

V is TRBV5-1 and J is TRBJ2-2; TRBD2 agrees at 12 bases. Germline V lookup: CDR1 SGHRS, CDR2 YFSETQ. J gave up 6 bases and V 3 bases, and 3 bases lay outside the gene matches. CDR3 length: 15 amino acids. This CDR3 is CASSSTSGRSGELFF. The CDR3 coding sequence is TGCGCCAGCAGCTCGACTAGCGGGAGATCCGGGGAGCTGTTTTTT.

The chain combines TRBV28 with TRBJ2-2, with D unresolved. The CDR3 is made up of 13 amino acids. CDR1 is MDHEN, CDR2 SYDVKM, per germline. The V and J ends lost 3 bases and 5 bases respectively, with 7 bases between them. The CDR3 bases are TGTGCCAGCAGTTTCCTCGGGACCGGGGAGCTGTTTTTT. It translates to CASSFLGTGELFF.

V is TRBV7-6 and J is TRBJ2-5; no clear D gene. Trimming took off 1 base at V and 2 bases at J, with 14 bases between the two ends. This CDR3 region has 16 residues. Germline V lookup: CDR1 SGHVS, CDR2 FNYEAQ. Here the CDR3 DNA reads TGTGCCAGCAGCTTAGAGGGTTACGGTAGTCAAGAGACCCAGTACTTC. Translated: CASSLEGYGSQETQYF.

The CDR3 reads CASSPYSGGVEQFF. The CDR3 region has the DNA TGTGCCAGCAGCCCATACTCAGGGGGCGTTGAGCAGTTCTTC. The chain combines TRBV7-9 with TRBJ2-1, with 8 bases matching TRBD1. After removal of 5 bases from V and 9 bases from J, the junction contained 9 bases not matched to a gene. Germline CDR1 and CDR2: SEHNR and FQNEAQ (reference sequence). This CDR3 contains 14 residues.

V gene TRBV28 combines with J gene TRBJ2-7; D is possibly TRBD1 or TRBD2 (6 bases each). The CDR3 has 13 residues. With 2 bases removed from V and 7 bases from J, the gap between germline ends came to 12 bases. Germline assignment: CDR1 MDHEN and CDR2 SYDVKM. The CDR3 loop reads CASSLRGAREQYF. The CDR3, as DNA: TGTGCCAGCAGTTTAAGGGGGGCTCGGGAGCAGTACTTC.

The rearrangement joins TRBV5-6 to TRBJ1-5, with D tentatively TRBD1 (5 bases). CDR3 length: 17 residues. Germline CDR1 reads SGHDT; CDR2 reads YYEEEE. Trimming removed 0 bases from V and 5 bases from J, with 18 bases in between. The CDR3 DNA sequence: TGTGCCAGCAGCTTGGGCGGCGGGGCCCAATTCTATCAGCCCCAGCATTTT. Its translation is CASSLGGGAQFYQPQHF.

This chain joins TRBV6-1 and TRBJ2-3, with 12 positions matching TRBD1. The CDR3 sequence is 16 residues long. V lost 2 bases and J lost 6; bases outside the gene matches: 6. Germline CDR1 is MNHNS and CDR2 is SASEGT. The CDR3 is CASSEQQGQGADTQYF. The CDR3 coding sequence is TGTGCCAGCAGTGAACAGCAGGGACAGGGGGCGGATACGCAGTATTTT.

The chain recombines TRBV5-6 with TRBJ2-3; D remains unclear. Deletions cut 2 bases from V and 0 bases from J, with 10 bases between. The V gene's germline CDR1 is SGHDT and CDR2 YYEEEE. The CDR3 sequence is 15 residues long. CDR3 sequence reads: CASSFGSTSTDTQYF. The CDR3 DNA sequence: TGTGCCAGCAGCTTCGGTTCCACTAGCACAGATACGCAGTATTTT.

The rearrangement joins TRBV7-9 to TRBJ1-3; 7 nucleotides agree with TRBD1. This CDR3 has 15 amino acids. The J segment lost 0 bases and the V segment lost 4 bases, leaving 3 bases of the junction unmatched. The germline V gene has CDR1 SEHNR and CDR2 FQNEAQ (reference sequence). CDR3 region: CASSSGQDSGNTIYF. As DNA, the CDR3 is TGTGCCAGCAGCTCCGGACAGGACTCTGGAAACACCATATATTTT.

This sequence joins TRBV11-2 and TRBJ2-7; the D gene is possibly TRBD1 (5 bases). The CDR3 contains 14 residues. The germline V and J ends were trimmed by 1 base and 3 bases, with 10 bases remaining between them. Germline values: CDR1 SGHAT, CDR2 FQNNGV. The CDR3 reads CASSLGPGIYEQYF. The CDR3 DNA reads TGTGCCAGCAGCTTAGGCCCAGGGATCTACGAGCAGTACTTC.